This TCR beta chain was identified during a study of identical twins. Study findings and constraints: Abundant cord blood beta clonotypes carried fewer insertions; memory repertoires showed none. In monozygotic twins, models underestimated the sharing of out-of-frame TCR alpha.

Per germline, CDR1 GTSNPN and CDR2 SVGIG (reference sequence). This CDR3 contains 10 residues. The germline V and J ends were trimmed by 2 bases and 4 bases, with 2 bases remaining between them. A note on this clonotype: The antigen is unknown.

TCRdb analysed the 5' RACE reads with MiXCR anew, one entry per CDR3 protein. In the table there are about 220,000 distinct CDR3 sequences, about 7.5% of which are singletons. The same sample was also used in a study of yellow fever vaccine responses in identical twins.

The chain recombines TRBV30 with TRBJ2-5; no firm D call. This TCR was sampled from a young woman in good health. Sequencing used memory (CD45RO+) T cells sorted from blood. The CDR3 DNA reads TGTGCCTGGAGTATAGAGACCCAGTACTTC. This translates into CAWSIETQYF.